One sample yielded the 32 T cell receptor beta chains listed below, sequenced in a study of blood T cell repertoires in COVID-19. Profiled with immunoSEQ multiplex PCR; TCRdb holds only in-frame clones, not every one. The sample has fewer than 85,000 clones, approximately 78% seen once. Material: peripheral blood. The receptors were sampled from a woman in her sixties or seventies with acute or convalescent COVID-19.

The genes are TRBV19 and TRBJ1-5; 9 bases map to TRBD1. Per germline, CDR1 LNHDA and CDR2 SQIVND (reference sequence). The CDR3 sequence is 15 residues long. V shed 5 bases and J 7 bases; nucleotides not matched to a gene: 9. The CDR3 DNA is TGTGCCAGTAGTTCTCCGGGACAGGGACGGCAGCCCCAGCATTTT. Translation: CASSSPGQGRQPQHF. Variable domain in full (rest from reference TRBV19 and TRBJ1-5): DGGITQSPKYLFRKEGQNVTLSCEQNLNHDAMYWYRQDPGQGLRLIYYSQIVNDFQKGDIAEGYSVSREKKESFPLTVTSAQKNPTAFYLCASSSPGQGRQPQHFGDGTRLSIL.

J is TRBJ2-2 and V is TRBV13, with unresolved D. The CDR3 is 13 residues long. Looked up from germline, CDR1 is PRHDT and CDR2 is FYEKMQ (reference sequence). The ends were cut back, 0 bases at V and 7 bases at J, with 6 bases in the middle. The DNA for the CDR3 is TGTGCCAGCAGCTTAGGTTTTAGCGGGGAGCTGTTTTTT. Encoded protein: CASSLGFSGELFF.

This clone appeared once. The CDR3 nucleotides are TGTGCCAGCAGCTTAGAAGGCAGGGTCACTGAAGCTTTCTTT. Translating it yields CASSLEGRVTEAFF. The rearrangement uses TRBV7-2 and TRBJ1-1; maybe TRBD1 (5 bases). V lost 1 base and J lost 4, with 10 bases in between. The CDR3 consists of 14 residues. Germline CDR1 reads SGHTA; CDR2 reads FQGNSA. The full variable domain, rest sourced from reference TRBV7-2 and TRBJ1-1, is GAGVSQSPSNKVTEKGKDVELRCDPISGHTALYWYRQSLGQGLEFLIYFQGNSAPDKSGLPSDRFSAERTGGSVSTLTIQRTQQEDSAVYLCASSLEGRVTEAFFGQGTRLTVV.

CDR3 nucleotides: TGTGCCAGCGGGGACAGGGAGTGGGGCTATGGCTACACCTTC. Encoded protein: CASGDREWGYGYTF. V and J are TRBV11-2 and TRBJ1-2; 9 nucleotides line up with TRBD1. This CDR3 contains 14 residues. Per the germline V gene, CDR1 is SGHAT and CDR2 is FQNNGV. V lost 8 bases, J lost 4 bases, and 8 bases stayed unmatched.

This sequence joins TRBV4-1 and TRBJ2-5, with D tentatively TRBD1 (6 bases). CDR1 is MGHRA, CDR2 YSYEKL, per germline. The V end was cut by 4 bases, the J end by 4 bases, with 13 bases between. The CDR3 has 14 amino acids. The CDR3 bases are TGCGCCAGCAGCCGAACCAGGGGCGTAGAGACCCAGTACTTC. Residues: CASSRTRGVETQYF.

The chain has TRBV5-1 and TRBJ1-6, with 8 bases lining up with TRBD1. The CDR3 is 15 residues long. The germline gives CDR1 SGHRS, CDR2 YFSETQ. V was clipped by 0 bases and J by 7 bases; unmatched bases: 3. The CDR3 DNA follows: TGCGCCAGCAGCTTGGTAAGACAGGGGAATTCACCCCTCCACTTT. Protein: CASSLVRQGNSPLHF.

The chain links TRBV27 to TRBJ2-1, with TRBD1 matching over 7 bases. The CDR3 runs 16 residues. The germline V gene has CDR1 MNHEY and CDR2 SMNVEV (reference sequence). V was clipped by 6 bases and J by 4 bases; unmatched bases: 12. This CDR3 is CASSPRGTALYNEQFF. The CDR3 bases are TGTGCCAGCAGCCCCAGGGGGACAGCACTTTACAATGAGCAGTTCTTC.

The rearrangement joins TRBV5-4 to TRBJ1-1, with TRBD1 identical over 7 bases. The CDR3 length is 14 residues. Germline V CDR1 and CDR2: SGHNT, YYREEE (reference sequence). V shed 4 bases and J 1 base; nucleotides not matched to a gene: 4. The CDR3 coding sequence is TGTGCCAGCAGCCGCCGGACAGGGAACACTGAAGCTTTCTTT. This encodes CASSRRTGNTEAFF.

The rearrangement joins TRBV30 to TRBJ1-1; tentatively, D is TRBD1 (5 bases). The V gene's germline CDR1 is GTSNPN and CDR2 SVGIG (reference sequence). V dropped 4 bases and J dropped 0 bases, with 9 bases sitting between them. The CDR3 loop spans 13 amino acids. The CDR3 coding sequence is TGTGCCTGGAAGGGGTCTTTGAACACTGAAGCTTTCTTT. Encoded protein: CAWKGSLNTEAFF.

The CDR3 region is CASSQNGVILRNSPLHF. In DNA form, the CDR3 reads TGTGCCAGCAGCCAAAACGGGGTCATTTTAAGAAATTCACCCCTCCACTTT. The rearrangement joins TRBV14 to TRBJ1-6; D gene ambiguous. V lost 2 bases, J lost 7 bases, and 18 bases lay in between. From germline, CDR1 is SGHDN and CDR2 FVKESK. There are 17 residues in the CDR3.

Remarks on this clone: A junction end diverges from the germline sequence, so it may reflect a read error. The chain combines TRBV5-6 with TRBJ2-3; D might be TRBD1 (6 bases). Germline assignment: CDR1 SGHDT and CDR2 YYEEEE. This CDR3 spans 13 amino acids. The CDR3 region has the DNA TGTGCCAGCAACTTGGACAGTTCAGATACGCAGTATTTT. Its protein is CASNLDSSDTQYF.

The chain is built from TRBV2 and TRBJ1-2; D might be TRBD1 (5 bases). The CDR3 loop spans 14 amino acids. Germline-derived CDR1 and CDR2 are SNHLY and FYNNEI. Trimming shortened V by 2 bases and J by 6 bases, and 13 bases separated the two germline ends. The CDR3 nucleotides read TGTGCCAGCAGTGAATTGGTGGGGGGAGATGGCTACACCTTC. Its protein is CASSELVGGDGYTF.

CDR3 protein: CAWSRGLREKLFF. In DNA, the CDR3 is TGTGCCTGGAGTAGGGGGCTTCGAGAAAAACTGTTTTTT. V usage is TRBV30 and J usage is TRBJ1-4; 7 nucleotides agree with TRBD1. The CDR3 has 13 residues. J was trimmed by 8 bases and V by 2 bases; bases with no gene match: 5. Germline assignment: CDR1 GTSNPN and CDR2 SVGIG (reference sequence).

The chain recombines TRBV7-9 with TRBJ2-7; TRBD2 matches 12 bases. J lost 4 bases, V lost 4 bases, and 11 bases had no gene match. CDR1 SEHNR and CDR2 FQNEAQ come from the germline V gene (reference sequence). The CDR3 is made up of 17 amino acids. CDR3 region: CASSSQTTSGGLYEQYF. CDR3 sequence (DNA): TGTGCCAGCAGCTCCCAGACCACTAGCGGGGGGCTGTACGAGCAGTACTTC.

This clone has at least ten counts. The chain has TRBV13 and TRBJ1-1; TRBD1 agrees at 7 bases. The CDR3 runs to 15 residues. The V gene end was trimmed by 6 bases and the J gene end by 0 bases; junction bases not matched to a gene: 7. Germline V gene data show CDR1 as PRHDT and CDR2 as FYEKMQ (reference sequence). CDR3 bases: TGTGCCAGCAGGATCAAGGGGGCCCTGAACACTGAAGCTTTCTTT. Residues: CASRIKGALNTEAFF.

The chain recombines TRBV24-1 with TRBJ2-6; TRBD1 might be the D (5 bases). With 4 bases removed from V and 2 bases from J, the gap between germline ends came to 8 bases. Looked up from germline, CDR1 is KGHDR and CDR2 is SFDVKD. CDR3 length: 15 residues. This CDR3 reads CATSEPGTGANVLTF. As DNA, the CDR3 is TGTGCCACCAGTGAGCCAGGGACTGGGGCCAACGTCCTGACTTTC.

The chain uses TRBV5-1 and TRBJ2-2; 10 bases align to TRBD1. J gave up 0 bases and V 4 bases, and 3 bases lay outside the gene matches. Germline assignment: CDR1 SGHRS and CDR2 YFSETQ. The length of the CDR3 is 16 residues. The CDR3 DNA is TGCGCCAGCAGCGGGACAGGGGTTACGAACACCGGGGAGCTGTTTTTT. This translates into CASSGTGVTNTGELFF.

This chain uses TRBV7-9 with TRBJ1-1, with D unresolved. Trimming removed 1 base from V and 7 bases from J, with 16 bases in between. Germline assignment: CDR1 SEHNR and CDR2 FQNEAQ (reference sequence). CDR3 length equals 15 residues. The CDR3 loop is CASSLEGGGGYEAFF. The CDR3 nucleotides read TGTGCCAGCAGCTTAGAAGGTGGCGGAGGGTATGAAGCTTTCTTT.

The rearrangement uses TRBV7-3 and TRBJ1-1; D ambiguous. The V and J ends lost 3 bases and 1 base respectively, with 6 bases between them. Germline V lookup: CDR1 SGHTA, CDR2 FQGTGA. This CDR3 has 13 amino acids. The CDR3 loop is CASSLGSNTEAFF. The CDR3 nucleotides are TGTGCCAGCAGCTTGGGCTCGAACACTGAAGCTTTCTTT.

This clone was found a few times. V usage is TRBV10-2 and J usage is TRBJ1-1; D unresolved. The CDR3 runs 14 residues. V dropped 2 bases and J dropped 1 base, with 8 bases sitting between them. Germline CDR1 and CDR2: WSHSY and SAAADI. CDR3 coding DNA: TGCGCCAGCAGTGAGCTCGGGAGGAACACTGAAGCTTTCTTT. Protein: CASSELGRNTEAFF.

This sequence joins TRBV30 and TRBJ1-2; tentatively, D is TRBD1 (5 bases). Per germline, CDR1 GTSNPN and CDR2 SVGIG (reference sequence). This CDR3 spans 15 amino acids. V gave up 5 bases and J gave up 4 bases, with 20 bases separating them. The CDR3 loop is CAWGLPSGGIYGYTF. The CDR3 DNA reads as TGTGCCTGGGGGCTACCCTCGGGGGGAATCTATGGCTACACCTTC.

The rearrangement uses TRBV11-2 and TRBJ2-3; D is uncertain. This CDR3 spans 15 amino acids. The germline CDR1 and CDR2 sequences are SGHAT and FQNNGV. Deletions cut 5 bases from V and 0 bases from J, with 12 bases between. The CDR3 here is CASSRRTESTDTQYF. For the CDR3, the DNA is TGTGCCAGCAGCCGACGAACAGAAAGCACAGATACGCAGTATTTT.

This rearrangement joins TRBV10-3 to TRBJ1-2, with D possibly matching TRBD1 (5 bases). Germline CDR1 and CDR2: ENHRY and SYGVKD. Trimming stripped 2 bases from V and 0 bases from J, with 7 bases between. CDR3 size: 14 residues. The DNA of the CDR3 is TGTGCCATCAGTGAGCGGGGGACTAACTATGGCTACACCTTC. Amino acids: CAISERGTNYGYTF.

J is TRBJ1-2 and V is TRBV28; 9 bases match TRBD1. The length of the CDR3 is 12 residues. V was clipped by 8 bases and J by 6 bases; unmatched bases: 4. Germline-derived CDR1 and CDR2 are MDHEN and SYDVKM. The CDR3 nucleotides are TGTGCCAGCGGGACAGGGATCCATGGCTACACCTTC. It translates to CASGTGIHGYTF.

The chain is built from TRBV3-1 (or the pseudogene TRBV3-2) and TRBJ2-5; D remains ambiguous. The CDR3 runs to 12 residues. Trimming removed 2 bases from V and 4 bases from J, with 5 bases in between. Germline V CDR1 and CDR2: LGHDT, YNNKEL (reference sequence). The CDR3 spells CASSQTRETQYF. The CDR3 nucleotides are TGTGCCAGCAGCCAAACTCGAGAGACCCAGTACTTC.

The rearrangement links TRBV18 to TRBJ2-1, with D maybe TRBD2 (6 bases). The V end was cut by 1 base, the J end by 2 bases, with 15 bases between. This CDR3 has 17 residues. Per the germline V gene, CDR1 is KGHSH and CDR2 is LQKENI. The CDR3 loop is CASSPRPRGTAYNEQFF. The CDR3 DNA sequence: TGTGCCAGCTCACCACGCCCCCGGGGGACGGCCTACAATGAGCAGTTCTTC. Looking up the rest from reference TRBV18 and TRBJ2-1 gives the full variable domain: NAGVMQNPRHLVRRRGQEARLRCSPMKGHSHVYWYRQLPEEGLKFMVYLQKENIIDESGMPKERFSAEFPKEGPSILRIQQVVRGDSAAYFCASSPRPRGTAYNEQFFGPGTRLTVL.

This rearrangement joins TRBV10-3 to TRBJ2-1; 7 nucleotides agree with TRBD1. Germline V gene sequence: CDR1 ENHRY, CDR2 SYGVKD. The CDR3 sequence is 15 residues long. J gave up 1 base and V 5 bases, and 5 bases lay outside the gene matches. The CDR3 is CAISFETGSYNEQFF. The CDR3 DNA reads TGTGCCATCAGTTTTGAGACAGGGTCCTACAATGAGCAGTTCTTC.

CDR3 in DNA: TGCAGTGCTAGTTGGGCCCGGGGGGGTAACTATGGCTACACCTTC. Residues: CSASWARGGNYGYTF. The J gene is TRBJ1-2, the V gene TRBV20-1; weak D call: TRBD1 (5 bases). Germline CDR1 and CDR2: DFQATT and SNEGSKA (reference sequence). V was trimmed by 3 bases and J by 1 base, leaving 15 bases between them. The CDR3 has 15 amino acids.

This clone is a singleton in its sample. The chain links TRBV6-5 to TRBJ1-6; D gene ambiguous. Trimming stripped 10 bases from V and 1 base from J, with 8 bases between. The germline CDR1 and CDR2 sequences are MNHEY and SVGAGI. This CDR3 comprises 13 residues. This CDR3 is CATRRSYNSPLHF. DNA of the CDR3: TGTGCCACCAGGAGGTCCTATAATTCACCCCTCCACTTT.

This clone was seen a few times. The rearrangement links TRBV27 to TRBJ2-5; 9 bases align to TRBD1. Germline CDR1 reads MNHEY; CDR2 reads SMNVEV (reference sequence). With 6 bases clipped from V and 5 bases from J, the junction kept 16 bases outside the gene matches. The CDR3 loop spans 17 amino acids. CDR3 DNA: TGTGCCAGCAGGACCCTGGACAGGGGCGACGGTGGTGAGACCCAGTACTTC. It yields the protein CASRTLDRGDGGETQYF.

The chain is built from TRBV19 and TRBJ2-5; TRBD1 aligns across 8 bases. CDR1 is LNHDA, CDR2 SQIVND, per germline (reference sequence). The ends lost 3 bases at V and 2 bases at J; junction bases unmatched: 5. CDR3 length: 15 amino acids. This CDR3 is CASSIDRGIQETQYF. The CDR3 coding sequence is TGTGCCAGTAGTATTGACAGGGGTATACAAGAGACCCAGTACTTC.

The rearrangement links TRBV5-6 to TRBJ2-7, with 9 bases lining up with TRBD1. Germline V gives CDR1 SGHDT, CDR2 YYEEEE. V shed 2 bases and J 5 bases; nucleotides not matched to a gene: 11. The CDR3 has 16 amino acids. The CDR3 nucleotides are TGTGCCAGCAGCTTCTATTCTGGGACAGGGTCCAACGAGCAGTACTTC. Protein sequence: CASSFYSGTGSNEQYF.